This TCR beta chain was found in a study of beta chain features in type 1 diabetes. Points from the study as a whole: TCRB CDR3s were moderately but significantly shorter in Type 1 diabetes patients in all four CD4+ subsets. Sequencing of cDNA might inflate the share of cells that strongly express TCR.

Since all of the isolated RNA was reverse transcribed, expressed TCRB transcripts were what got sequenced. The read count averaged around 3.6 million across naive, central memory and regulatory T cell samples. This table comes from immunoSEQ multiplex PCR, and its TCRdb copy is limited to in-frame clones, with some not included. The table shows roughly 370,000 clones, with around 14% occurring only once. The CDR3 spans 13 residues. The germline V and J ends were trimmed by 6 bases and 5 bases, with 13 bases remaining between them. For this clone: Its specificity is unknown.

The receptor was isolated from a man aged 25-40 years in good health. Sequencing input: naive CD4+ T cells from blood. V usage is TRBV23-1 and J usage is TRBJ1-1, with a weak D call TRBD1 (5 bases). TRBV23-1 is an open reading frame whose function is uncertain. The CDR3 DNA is TGCGCCAGCAGACCCCAGGGCGCGACTGAAGCTTTCTTT. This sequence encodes CASRPQGATEAFF.